The present T cell receptor (beta chain) was sequenced within a study of shared clonotypes between healthy human individuals. This CDR3 region has 16 residues. V lost 4 bases to trimming and J lost 3 bases; unmatched junction nucleotides: 7. CDR1 and CDR2 (germline): SGHTS, YDEGEE. Assay used: immunoSEQ multiplex PCR; TCRdb lists only in-frame clones, some missing. The sample records fewer than 400,000 clones, roughly 70% being singletons. The receptor was isolated from a man under 40 in good health. The specimen sequenced was memory CD4+ T cells sorted from blood. The subset here: CD45RA-negative fraction. This chain joins TRBV5-8 and TRBJ2-7, with 13 bases that match TRBD2. CDR3 loop: CASSISGLAGHYEQYF. The CDR3 DNA follows: TGTGCCAGCAGCATCTCGGGACTAGCGGGACACTACGAGCAGTACTTC.